This entry features one T cell receptor (beta chain) sequence. Germline V gene lookup returns CDR1 SGHRS and CDR2 YFSETQ. The J segment lost 3 bases and the V segment lost 3 bases, leaving 7 bases of the junction unmatched. The CDR3 loop spans 15 amino acids. TCRdb reprocessed the RT-PCR reads with MiXCR, giving one entry per CDR3 protein. The sample has about 680,000 distinct CDR3 sequences; 12% to 15% are singletons. This rearrangement joins TRBV5-1 to TRBJ2-5, with 8 bases fitting TRBD1. Sequencing was carried out using memory CD4+ T cells from blood. The source is a female donor in good health, serving as a healthy control. The CDR3 coding sequence is TGCGCCAGCAGCTGGAGTCCGGGACAGGAAGAGACCCAGTACTTC. Its translation: CASSWSPGQEETQYF.